The following is a T cell receptor beta chain sequence with its context. The antigen is unknown. The data were taken from a study of PD-1 blockade in mismatch repair-deficient tumors. Regarding the study as a whole: After pembrolizumab, tumor-resident clones rose rapidly, then generally contracted before radiologic responses.

The method was immunoSEQ multiplex PCR; TCRdb's version includes in-frame clones alone and lacks a portion of them. The sample contains 76,000 or so clones, roughly 80% of which appear only once. CDR1 and CDR2 from the germline V gene are SGDLS and YYNGEE. The CDR3 sequence is 16 residues long. J lost 6 bases, V lost 7 bases, and 16 bases had no gene match. Sequencing used peripheral blood, obtained 44 weeks after starting pembrolizumab. The gene calls are TRBV9 and TRBJ2-1, with 7 positions matching TRBD1. This clonotype was sampled from an adult with mismatch repair-deficient cancer. The CDR3 DNA sequence: TGTGCCAGCTCCGGGACAGCCCTTACCCTAGGCAATGAGCAGTTCTTC. As protein: CASSGTALTLGNEQFF.